This T cell receptor beta chain emerged from a study of T cell responses to AZD1222 COVID-19 vaccine (dated by TCRdb to about 2021). Regarding the research as a whole: A total of under 250 trial participants underwent TCR sequencing, of whom some 200 had received two doses of AZD1222 and around 26 had received two doses of the MenACWY control vaccine. Trial participants were enrolled by age into subgroups of 18-55, 56-69 and 70-plus years, and about 150, 27 and 61 TCR-sequenced participants, respectively, were included in these subgroups.

CDR1 is given as SGHRS and CDR2 as YFSETQ, both from the germline V gene. V sheds 4 bases and J sheds 6 bases, leaving 14 bases between their ends. Counted from cysteine to phenylalanine, this CDR3 has 13 amino acids. The DNA shown is the 39-base CDR3, in frame from base 1. The time point label, read with the paper, signifies: about 28 days (+/-7) after the second vaccine dose. This specimen's treatment or condition label, per the study, means: meningococcal conjugate vaccine given as trial control. Vaccinee samples came from UK trials COV001 and COV002, including a single-blind randomized controlled phase 2/3 trial of AZD1222 (ChAdOx1 nCoV-19) in healthy adults. Trial participant PBMC samples were collected at day 0 and day 28 after the second dose for TCRbeta chain sequencing. The CDR3 regions of human TCRbeta chains were analyzed by immunosequencing. Per the authors' processing: TCRs in the repertoires were compared against a reference library of SARS-CoV-2-specific TCRs that had been generated with the MIRA antigen-specificity platform. Breadth was defined as the fraction of unique TCRs that were SARS-CoV-2-associated. Depth was defined as the fraction of total T cells that were SARS-CoV-2-associated. Using the MIRA data, each spike-specific TCR was assigned both to the spike region to which the TCR was reactive and to a CD4 or CD8 class. Log10-transformed breadth and depth values were compared by one-way ANOVA with Sidak's multiple comparisons tests. TCRdb took this table from immuneACCESS and kept in-frame rearrangements with V and J called. Such tables lack part of the clones; where checked against another copy, unresolved V genes explain under half of the gap, and the rest is unexplained. V, J and clone size reflect that table, while D and trimming were determined from the DNA. Here the sample has 200,000 to 250,000 clones; approximately 94% occur a single time. The leading ten clones occupy around 1.7% of the sample.

Overall study outcomes, separate from this receptor: No day 14 peak-response samples were available, so repertoires were characterized only after the peak T cell response. Reportedly, close to half of the unique spike-specific TCRs recognized epitopes lying outside the regions that are mutated in the B.1.351 and B.1.1.7 variants. Only 5 to 7 AZD1222 recipients were SARS-CoV-2 seropositive at baseline, limiting conclusions about previously exposed vaccinees. Vaccine-associated CD4 TCRs spanned the whole spike protein, with dominant responses in regions 160-218 and 743-854. Spike-specific TCR breadth and depth rose significantly after two AZD1222 doses compared with day 0 and with MenACWY recipients. In the small 56-69-year group, the increase in depth fell short of significance, most likely because of low power. Participants were mostly white British, with more females than males. The authors suggested clonal diversity may have been underestimated.

Note on this clone: Its binding antigen is unknown. Base qualities are not provided; no much larger clone lies one nucleotide away.

The sequence was obtained from an adult who received the MenACWY meningococcal vaccine as a control. The chain is made from TRBV5-1 and TRBJ2-7; a tentative D match to TRBD2 spans 6 bases. The source material was peripheral blood, sampled 28 days after the second dose of the MenACWY control vaccine. CDR3 sequence: CASSRDSISEQYF. Read as DNA, the sequence is TGCGCCAGCAGCCGGGACTCTATCTCCGAGCAGTACTTC.